This entry lists 20 T cell receptor beta chains sequenced from one sample in a study of CXCR3-negative and CXCR3-positive naive CD8 T cells. Through 5' RACE with UMI labels, the TRB cDNA libraries were prepared. TCRdb re-called the 5' RACE reads; one entry per CDR3 protein, DNA not given. The table for this sample gives over 80,000 distinct CDR3 sequences. Sequenced sample: naive CXCR3- CD8+ T cells from blood. Subset meaning: CD45RO-CCR7+CD27+CD95- naive CD8+ T cells lacking CXCR3 (TNR3-). All receptors derive from a human donor in good health. Some clones in this sample may be carry-over from other donors' samples.

The chain joins TRBV7-8 to TRBJ2-4; TCRdb reports TRBD2, a call that lacks DNA to check it against. The CDR3 loop spans 15 amino acids. Germline loops: CDR1 SGHVS, CDR2 FQNEAQ. The CDR3 here is CASSLIAGAKNIQYF.

The V and J genes are TRBV7-9 and TRBJ2-1; TCRdb reports TRBD2, a call that lacks DNA to check it against. The V gene's germline CDR1 is SEHNR and CDR2 FQNEAQ (reference sequence). This CDR3 spans 13 amino acids. The CDR3 sequence is CASSWDLGGEQFF.

This chain uses TRBV29-1 with TRBJ1-3; TCRdb proposes TRBD1, but this gene call is untestable without DNA. There are 13 residues in the CDR3. Germline V CDR1 and CDR2: SQVTM, ANQGSEA. CDR3 loop: CSVAAGAGNTIYF.

The chain employs TRBV4-3 and TRBJ2-4; TCRdb gives TRBD1 as the D gene, but with no DNA this cannot be confirmed. Per the germline V gene, CDR1 is LGHNA and CDR2 is YSLEER. The CDR3 sequence is 14 residues long. CDR3 protein: CASSQDRGEGAEYF.

V gene TRBV12-3 or TRBV12-4 combines with J gene TRBJ1-5. CDR3 length equals 15 residues. CDR3 loop: CASSFIVDSNQPQHF.

This rearrangement joins TRBV6-4 to TRBJ2-3; TCRdb proposes TRBD2, but this gene call is untestable without DNA. CDR1 and CDR2 (germline): MRHNA, SNTAGT. CDR3 length: 15 residues. CDR3 loop: CASSAGGGGTDTQYF.

The chain carries TRBV29-1 and TRBJ2-5; TCRdb's D gene call, TRBD1, goes unchecked for lack of DNA. This CDR3 spans 15 amino acids. Germline V gene data show CDR1 as SQVTM and CDR2 as ANQGSEA. The CDR3 reads CSVEGVSGGIETQYF.

This chain links TRBV4-2 with TRBJ2-1; TCRdb indicates TRBD1, and absent DNA this call remains unverified. This CDR3 has 20 residues. The germline V gene encodes CDR1 LGHNA and CDR2 YNFKEQ. This chain's CDR3 is CASSQDWSRGKISSYNEQFF.

The chain recombines TRBV5-1 with TRBJ2-6; TCRdb picks TRBD2, but there is no DNA to check that call. CDR1 is SGHRS and CDR2 is YFSETQ in the germline V gene. The CDR3 totals 19 residues. CDR3 loop: CASSLTTSGIVFGANVLTF.

This rearrangement joins TRBV29-1 to TRBJ2-7; the D call from TCRdb, TRBD2, cannot be confirmed without DNA. Germline CDR1 reads SQVTM; CDR2 reads ANQGSEA. The CDR3 is 16 residues long. CDR3: CSVEGERDVSGGEQYF.

This chain joins TRBV5-1 and TRBJ2-2; TCRdb's assignment of TRBD2 cannot be checked, as there is no DNA. Germline CDR1 and CDR2: SGHRS and YFSETQ. This CDR3 has 19 amino acids. CDR3 loop: CASSLALMGLAGDTGELFF. Supplemented by reference TRBV5-1 and TRBJ2-2, the full variable domain reads KAGVTQTPRYLIKTRGQQVTLSCSPISGHRSVSWYQQTPGQGLQFLFEYFSETQRNKGNFPGRFSGRQFSNSRSEMNVSTLELGDSALYLCASSLALMGLAGDTGELFFGEGSRLTVL.

The V call is TRBV20-1, the J call TRBJ2-7. Germline V gives CDR1 DFQATT, CDR2 SNEGSKA (reference sequence). This CDR3 is built from 12 residues. The CDR3 spells CSANRDSYEQYF.

V and J are TRBV27 and TRBJ2-5; TCRdb gives TRBD2 as the D gene, but with no DNA this cannot be confirmed. CDR3 length equals 11 residues. Germline CDR1 and CDR2: MNHEY and SMNVEV (reference sequence). The CDR3 here is CASSRGETQYF.

This CDR3 is CASSYVRDYNYEQYF. This chain joins TRBV6-2 or TRBV6-3 and TRBJ2-7; with no DNA, the TCRdb D assignment of TRBD2 cannot be verified. CDR1 and CDR2 (germline): MNHEY, SVGEGT. The CDR3 runs 15 residues.

The rearrangement uses TRBV2 and TRBJ2-1; the TCRdb call, TRBD2, lacks DNA for checking. CDR1 and CDR2 (germline): SNHLY, FYNNEI. The CDR3 runs 13 residues. The CDR3 here is CAILSGFYNEQFF.

The chain links TRBV4-3 to TRBJ2-1. The CDR3 is made up of 14 amino acids. Germline loops: CDR1 LGHNA, CDR2 YSLEER. CDR3 in amino acids: CASSQDPRHDEQFF.

The rearrangement uses TRBV4-1 and TRBJ1-6. This CDR3 has 16 residues. Germline lookup yields CDR1 MGHRA and CDR2 YSYEKL. This CDR3 is CASSQDGRQGRSPLHF.

The chain carries TRBV5-1 and TRBJ2-7. The CDR3 extends over 16 amino acids. Germline V gene lookup returns CDR1 SGHRS and CDR2 YFSETQ. The CDR3 spells CASSLVWSSSSYEQYF.

The rearrangement joins TRBV7-9 to TRBJ2-2. CDR3 length equals 15 residues. Per germline, CDR1 SEHNR and CDR2 FQNEAQ (reference sequence). CDR3 loop: CASSLLGQNTGELFF.

The rearrangement uses TRBV7-3 and TRBJ2-3; no DNA is available, so the TRBD2 call from TCRdb remains unchecked. The CDR3 length is 15 residues. Looked up from germline, CDR1 is SGHTA and CDR2 is FQGTGA. CDR3 in amino acids: CASSSSGGAADTQYF.